The 25 T cell receptor beta chains below come from one sample, sequenced in a study of OX40 agonist ivuxolimab in advanced cancers. The table came from immunoSEQ multiplex PCR; TCRdb's copy has only in-frame clones and leaves some out. The sample lists some 90,000 clones, approximately 91% occurring once. Sequenced here: CD4+ or CD8+ T cells sorted from blood, sampled in a trial of the OX40 agonist ivuxolimab. All receptors come from an adult with an advanced solid tumor such as melanoma, head and neck, liver or kidney cancer.

This chain uses TRBV4-1 with TRBJ2-6, with TRBD2 as a possible D gene (5 bases). V lost 2 bases to trimming and J lost 2 bases, with 7 bases between them. The CDR3 runs 15 residues. Per germline, CDR1 MGHRA and CDR2 YSYEKL. The CDR3 spells CASSQRGTGANVLTF. CDR3 nucleotides: TGCGCCAGCAGCCAACGGGGTACTGGGGCCAACGTCCTGACTTTC.

This chain links TRBV7-6 with TRBJ2-2; 12 bases agree with TRBD2. CDR1 and CDR2 from the germline V gene are SGHVS and FNYEAQ. CDR3 size: 18 residues. J lost 7 bases, V lost 5 bases, and 14 bases had no gene match. The CDR3 DNA is TGTGCCAGCAGCCCGGCGGGGCTAGCGGGAGGGCCGTACGGGGAGCTGTTTTTT. Its translation is CASSPAGLAGGPYGELFF.

This clone was recorded a few times. This chain uses TRBV11-3 with TRBJ2-7, with D perhaps being TRBD1 or TRBD2 (5 bases each). The CDR3 totals 12 residues. Per germline, CDR1 SGHNT and CDR2 YENEEA. Trimming stripped 5 bases from V and 9 bases from J, with 14 bases between. CDR3 residues: CASSQGVRGQYF. For the CDR3, the DNA is TGTGCCAGCAGCCAAGGGGTCCGGGGGCAGTACTTC. The full variable domain, completed using reference TRBV11-3 and TRBJ2-7, is EAGVVQSPRYKIIEKKQPVAFWCNPISGHNTLYWYLQNLGQGPELLIRYENEEAVDDSQLPKDRFSAERLKGVDSTLKIQPAELGDSAVYLCASSQGVRGQYFGPGTRLTVT.

The rearrangement links TRBV9 to TRBJ2-1; 9 bases are shared with TRBD2. Germline values: CDR1 SGDLS, CDR2 YYNGEE. With 2 bases clipped from V and 3 bases from J, the junction kept 3 bases outside the gene matches. CDR3 length: 15 amino acids. The CDR3 coding sequence is TGTGCCAGCAGCGTTAGCGGGGGTGGCTACAATGAGCAGTTCTTC. As protein: CASSVSGGGYNEQFF.

This chain links TRBV7-9 with TRBJ2-4; D unclear. The CDR3 has 15 amino acids. The germline V gene has CDR1 SEHNR and CDR2 FQNEAQ (reference sequence). V was shortened by 3 bases and J by 0 bases, with 9 bases between the two germline ends. The CDR3 nucleotides read TGTGCCAGCAGCTTGATGGGATTAGCCAAAAACATTCAGTACTTC. Its protein is CASSLMGLAKNIQYF.

The V gene is TRBV7-7, the J gene TRBJ2-1; TRBD1 agrees at 7 bases. The germline V gene has CDR1 SSHAT and CDR2 FNYEAQ (reference sequence). The V segment lost 6 bases and the J segment 9 bases; nucleotides outside the gene matches: 8. CDR3 size: 13 residues. CDR3 amino acids: CASRSGTDPEQFF. The CDR3 nucleotides are TGTGCCAGCAGGTCCGGGACAGATCCTGAGCAGTTCTTC.

The gene calls are TRBV6-1 and TRBJ2-7; 7 positions match TRBD1. Losses at the gene ends were 7 bases for V and 4 bases for J; bases not matched to a gene: 4. This CDR3 has 12 amino acids. From germline, CDR1 is MNHNS and CDR2 SASEGT. The CDR3 region is CASNRGLYEQYF. CDR3 DNA: TGTGCCAGCAACAGGGGCCTATACGAGCAGTACTTC.

This CDR3 is CASSLGTHSGNTIYF. The CDR3, as DNA: TGTGCCAGCAGCCTGGGAACTCACTCTGGAAACACCATATATTTT. V is TRBV27 and J is TRBJ1-3; no firm D call. Trimming removed 6 bases from V and 0 bases from J, with 12 bases in between. CDR3 length equals 15 residues. Per germline, CDR1 MNHEY and CDR2 SMNVEV (reference sequence).

The J gene is TRBJ1-1, the V gene TRBV10-3; the D gene is possibly TRBD1 (6 bases). CDR3 size: 14 residues. V was clipped by 6 bases and J by 5 bases, with 16 bases between them. Per germline, CDR1 ENHRY and CDR2 SYGVKD. The CDR3 coding sequence is TGTGCCATCAGCTCGGGAGGGGGTAGGACTGAAGCTTTCTTT. Its protein product is CAISSGGGRTEAFF.

This sequence joins TRBV9 and TRBJ1-4; 9 positions match TRBD1. The CDR3 extends over 15 amino acids. V lost 4 bases to trimming and J lost 8 bases; unmatched junction nucleotides: 9. Germline CDR1 SGDLS, CDR2 YYNGEE. The CDR3 region has the DNA TGTGCCAGCAGCTACGACGGGACAGGGAGGGAAAAACTGTTTTTT. It yields the protein CASSYDGTGREKLFF. Full variable domain (outside the CDR3, taken from reference TRBV9 and TRBJ1-4): DSGVTQTPKHLITATGQRVTLRCSPRSGDLSVYWYQQSLDQGLQFLIQYYNGEERAKGNILERFSAQQFPDLHSELNLSSLELGDSALYFCASSYDGTGREKLFFGSGTQLSVL.

Worth noting for this clone: Other DNA sequences in this specimen translate into the identical CDR3. The gene calls are TRBV5-1 and TRBJ1-5, with D unclear. CDR1 SGHRS and CDR2 YFSETQ come from the germline V gene. Trimming removed 3 bases at V and 2 bases at J, with 9 bases between. The CDR3 sequence is 14 residues long. CDR3 residues: CASSWGVGNQPQHF. DNA of the CDR3: TGCGCCAGCAGCTGGGGAGTTGGCAATCAGCCCCAGCATTTT. Based on the CDR3 plus reference TRBV5-1 and TRBJ1-5, the full variable domain is KAGVTQTPRYLIKTRGQQVTLSCSPISGHRSVSWYQQTPGQGLQFLFEYFSETQRNKGNFPGRFSGRQFSNSRSEMNVSTLELGDSALYLCASSWGVGNQPQHFGDGTRLSIL.

This chain connects TRBV5-1 to TRBJ2-5; 8 bases agree with TRBD2. V lost 0 bases to trimming and J lost 5 bases; unmatched junction nucleotides: 6. Germline lookup yields CDR1 SGHRS and CDR2 YFSETQ. The CDR3 covers 15 residues. CDR3 sequence (DNA): TGCGCCAGCAGCTTGGCTGCGGGAGGACTTGAGACCCAGTACTTC. Amino acid sequence: CASSLAAGGLETQYF.

The chain couples TRBV12-5 to TRBJ2-7; D tentatively fits TRBD1 or TRBD2 (6 bases each). This CDR3 contains 14 residues. V gave up 6 bases and J gave up 3 bases, with 15 bases separating them. Germline V gene sequence: CDR1 LGHNT, CDR2 FRNRAP. The CDR3 region has the DNA TGTGCTAGTGGCAGGCGGGACAACAGCTACGAGCAGTACTTC. Its translation: CASGRRDNSYEQYF.

The chain is built from TRBV5-8 and TRBJ1-6; TRBD1 aligns across 7 bases. V was clipped by 0 bases and J by 7 bases; unmatched bases: 4. The CDR3 extends over 15 amino acids. CDR1 SGHTS and CDR2 YDEGEE come from the germline V gene. DNA of the CDR3: TGTGCCAGCAGCTTGGAGCAGGGGGTGAATTCACCCCTCCACTTT. Amino acids: CASSLEQGVNSPLHF. Full variable domain (rest looked up from reference TRBV5-8 and TRBJ1-6): EAGVTQSPTHLIKTRGQQATLRCSPISGHTSVYWYQQALGLGLQFLLWYDEGEERNRGNFPPRFSGRQFPNYSSELNVNALELEDSALYLCASSLEQGVNSPLHFGNGTRLTVT.

In this sample, this clone turned up once. V gene TRBV30 combines with J gene TRBJ1-5, with 7 positions matching TRBD1. The CDR3 length is 15 residues. V lost 2 bases, J lost 2 bases, and 6 bases stayed unmatched. Per the germline V gene, CDR1 is GTSNPN and CDR2 is SVGIG (reference sequence). The CDR3 protein is CAWSREGAGNQPQHF. The DNA for the CDR3 is TGTGCCTGGAGTCGGGAGGGGGCTGGCAATCAGCCCCAGCATTTT.

CDR3 residues: CASSRQDYGYTF. The CDR3 DNA sequence: TGTGCCAGCAGCCGACAGGACTATGGCTACACCTTC. The chain links TRBV7-9 to TRBJ1-2; TRBD1 is a possible D gene (6 bases). The CDR3 consists of 12 residues. V gave up 5 bases and J gave up 3 bases, with 7 bases separating them. Germline assignment: CDR1 SEHNR and CDR2 FQNEAQ (reference sequence).

This clone was counted a few times. The chain is built from TRBV7-2 and TRBJ2-2, with 7 bases lining up with TRBD2. Germline trimming cut 2 bases from V and 5 bases from J; bases unmatched to any gene: 8. The CDR3 extends over 16 amino acids. CDR1 is SGHTA and CDR2 is FQGNSA in the germline V gene. CDR3 in DNA: TGTGCCAGCAGCTTATTTGCGGGAGCTTGGACCGGGGAGCTGTTTTTT. Translating gives CASSLFAGAWTGELFF.

The chain couples TRBV5-4 to TRBJ2-7, with 12 bases fitting TRBD2. J gave up 1 base and V 0 bases, and 8 bases lay outside the gene matches. CDR1 SGHNT and CDR2 YYREEE come from the germline V gene (reference sequence). CDR3 length equals 18 residues. The DNA for the CDR3 is TGTGCCAGCAGCTTGGGACCTAGCGGGAGGGGGTTGTCCTACGAGCAGTACTTC. It encodes CASSLGPSGRGLSYEQYF. Based on the CDR3 plus reference TRBV5-4 and TRBJ2-7, the full variable domain is ETGVTQSPTHLIKTRGQQVTLRCSSQSGHNTVSWYQQALGQGPQFIFQYYREEENGRGNFPPRFSGLQFPNYSSELNVNALELDDSALYLCASSLGPSGRGLSYEQYFGPGTRLTVT.

The CDR3, as DNA: TGTGCCAGCAGTCTGGGGACTAGCGGCTACGAGCAGTACTTC. This translates into CASSLGTSGYEQYF. The chain couples TRBV6-5 to TRBJ2-7, with 11 nucleotides matching TRBD2. V was pared by 5 bases and J by 3 bases, with 3 bases of the junction left unmatched. Germline lookup yields CDR1 MNHEY and CDR2 SVGAGI. The CDR3 spans 14 residues.

This chain uses TRBV29-1 with TRBJ2-3; 7 nucleotides match TRBD1. The CDR3 extends over 13 amino acids. V lost 6 bases, J lost 2 bases, and 5 bases stayed unmatched. The V gene's germline CDR1 is SQVTM and CDR2 ANQGSEA. CDR3: CSVLDRVTDTQYF. Here the CDR3 DNA reads TGCAGCGTCCTTGACAGGGTCACAGATACGCAGTATTTT.

The chain is built from TRBV5-4 and TRBJ2-3; 13 bases are a match to TRBD2. CDR3 size: 16 residues. Germline V gene sequence: CDR1 SGHNT, CDR2 YYREEE (reference sequence). J was trimmed by 5 bases and V by 0 bases; bases with no gene match: 3. CDR3 DNA sequence: TGTGCCAGCAGCTTGGAACTAGCGGGAGGGCAAGATACGCAGTATTTT. The encoded protein is CASSLELAGGQDTQYF. Full variable domain (missing parts from reference TRBV5-4 and TRBJ2-3): ETGVTQSPTHLIKTRGQQVTLRCSSQSGHNTVSWYQQALGQGPQFIFQYYREEENGRGNFPPRFSGLQFPNYSSELNVNALELDDSALYLCASSLELAGGQDTQYFGPGTRLTVL.

The chain links TRBV9 to TRBJ2-1, with unresolved D. This CDR3 has 13 residues. CDR1 and CDR2 (germline): SGDLS, YYNGEE. Trimming shortened V by 0 bases and J by 5 bases, and 6 bases separated the two germline ends. The CDR3 DNA sequence: TGTGCCAGCAGCGTAGACAGAAACAATGAGCAGTTCTTC. This sequence encodes CASSVDRNNEQFF.

The chain carries TRBV14 and TRBJ1-2; 8 bases are shared with TRBD1. Per germline, CDR1 SGHDN and CDR2 FVKESK. Unmatched junction bases numbered 9, after V lost 1 base and J lost 8 bases. This CDR3 spans 15 amino acids. CDR3 region: CASSQAGQERGGYTF. In nucleotides, the CDR3 is TGTGCCAGCAGCCAAGCGGGACAGGAACGGGGGGGCTACACCTTC.

The chain employs TRBV7-3 and TRBJ2-3, with TRBD2 identical over 8 bases. This CDR3 region has 15 residues. CDR1 SGHTA and CDR2 FQGTGA come from the germline V gene. V was clipped by 2 bases and J by 2 bases; unmatched bases: 3. The CDR3 loop is CASSLPGGPTDTQYF. Written as DNA, the CDR3 is TGTGCCAGCAGCTTACCGGGAGGGCCCACAGATACGCAGTATTTT.

The genes are TRBV29-1 and TRBJ2-2; 7 nucleotides agree with TRBD2. The CDR3 loop spans 15 amino acids. Germline V CDR1 and CDR2: SQVTM, ANQGSEA. After removal of 6 bases from V and 1 base from J, the junction contained 8 bases not matched to a gene. CDR3 sequence (DNA): TGCAGCGTGCAAGCCGGACTAGGGAACACCGGGGAGCTGTTTTTT. This gives the protein CSVQAGLGNTGELFF.